What follows is one T cell receptor beta chain and its context. The antigen remains unidentified. The sample is drawn from a study of cytomegalovirus exposure and HLA in healthy donors. Study-level results: A later analysis by the authors found several of the most significant clusters apparently linked to common viral pathogens. Association of fewer than 20,000 TCR beta sequences with HLA alleles was found at 0.05 false discovery rate in a later analysis.

There are 14 residues in the CDR3. V was trimmed by 2 bases and J by 3 bases, leaving 11 bases between them. Germline values: CDR1 SGDLS, CDR2 YYNGEE. A multiplex PCR was run with 60 Vbeta primers and 13 Jbeta primers. Sequencing used immunoSEQ multiplex PCR; TCRdb keeps in-frame clones, though not all of them. The sample has approximately 110,000 clones, 60% to 80% seen once. Material: PBMCs. This chain joins TRBV9 and TRBJ1-2, with D hard to call. This clonotype was sampled from a middle-aged woman in good health and CMV-seropositive. DNA for the CDR3: TGTGCCAGCAGCGTCGGTATAGGAGACTATGGCTACACCTTC. This codes for CASSVGIGDYGYTF.